These 32 T cell receptor beta chains were all obtained from the same sample, sequenced in a study of identical twins. One entry per CDR3 protein results from TCRdb running MiXCR on the 5' RACE reads. The sample includes approximately 630,000 distinct CDR3 sequences, 7.1% seen only once; the top ten take less than 2%. These data were also filed under a second study, of yellow fever vaccine responses in identical twins.

What was sequenced was PBMCs. All receptors derive from a woman younger than 30 in good health.

The rearrangement links TRBV9 to TRBJ2-2; perhaps D is TRBD1 or TRBD2 (5 bases each). Germline V lookup: CDR1 SGDLS, CDR2 YYNGEE. CDR3 length: 14 residues. The V and J ends lost 3 bases and 7 bases respectively, with 13 bases between them. The CDR3, as DNA: TGTGCCAGCAGCGCCTCCGGGGCGGGCGGGGAGCTGTTTTTT. It translates to CASSASGAGGELFF.

The chain combines TRBV27 with TRBJ2-5; the match to TRBD2 covers 14 bases. CDR1 is MNHEY, CDR2 SMNVEV, per germline (reference sequence). The junction had 6 bases not matched to a gene; V was cut back by 5 bases and J by 4 bases. This CDR3 comprises 16 residues. Here the CDR3 DNA reads TGTGCCAGCAGTCTAGGGACTAGCGGGAGTGGAGAGACCCAGTACTTC. Its protein is CASSLGTSGSGETQYF.

CDR3 nucleotide sequence: TGTGCCAGCAGTTTAAAGCCTCCGAACACTGAAGCTTTCTTT. It translates to CASSLKPPNTEAFF. J is TRBJ1-1 and V is TRBV27; D is unclear. There are 14 residues in the CDR3. CDR1 is MNHEY, CDR2 SMNVEV, per germline (reference sequence). Trimming pared 2 bases from V and 1 base from J, leaving 8 bases between.

This clonotype was counted a few times. V and J are TRBV20-1 and TRBJ2-1; 13 bases are a match to TRBD2. Germline V gene lookup returns CDR1 DFQATT and CDR2 SNEGSKA (reference sequence). The CDR3 totals 16 residues. The J segment lost 8 bases and the V segment lost 3 bases, leaving 10 bases of the junction unmatched. The CDR3 here is CSARELAGGPKDEQFF. The CDR3 bases are TGCAGTGCTAGGGAACTAGCGGGAGGGCCTAAGGATGAGCAGTTCTTC.

This chain uses TRBV6-4 with TRBJ1-6; the D gene is possibly TRBD1 (5 bases). Germline values: CDR1 MRHNA, CDR2 SNTAGT. The CDR3 sequence is 19 residues long. The V and J ends lost 2 bases and 0 bases respectively, with 17 bases between them. For the CDR3, the DNA is TGTGCCAGCAGTGACCAGGTGGGGCAGTTTGCCTCCTATAATTCACCCCTCCACTTT. Its protein product is CASSDQVGQFASYNSPLHF.

This clonotype was observed at least ten times. The V and J genes are TRBV20-1 and TRBJ2-3; 9 nucleotides align to TRBD2. This CDR3 has 14 amino acids. Germline CDR1 reads DFQATT; CDR2 reads SNEGSKA (reference sequence). Trimming cost V 5 bases and J 1 base; bases outside gene matches: 4. The CDR3 is CSAPRTSGTDTQYF. DNA of the CDR3: TGCAGTGCTCCCCGGACTAGCGGCACAGATACGCAGTATTTT.

In this sample, this clonotype turned up many times. The chain joins TRBV20-1 to TRBJ1-5; TRBD1 aligns across 8 bases. Germline CDR1 and CDR2: DFQATT and SNEGSKA (reference sequence). J lost 7 bases, V lost 6 bases, and 14 bases had no gene match. The CDR3 sequence is 15 residues long. The CDR3 spells CSAHGGQGPRQPQHF. The CDR3 DNA follows: TGCAGTGCCCATGGAGGACAGGGCCCTCGCCAGCCCCAGCATTTT.

Worth noting for this clonotype: Just one base apart from a much larger clone, this may be a read error. The CDR3 loop reads CATSGQAENIGELFF. DNA of the CDR3: TGTGCCACCAGTGGGCAAGCCGAGAACATCGGGGAGCTGTTTTTT. This chain uses TRBV24-1 with TRBJ2-2; D is unclear. CDR3 length equals 15 residues. Germline assignment: CDR1 KGHDR and CDR2 SFDVKD.

This clonotype was detected a few times. The V call is TRBV5-1, the J call TRBJ2-5; D may be TRBD1 or TRBD2 (7 bases each). CDR1 is SGHRS, CDR2 YFSETQ, per germline. This CDR3 comprises 17 residues. Trimming pared 3 bases from V and 4 bases from J, leaving 22 bases between. This CDR3 reads CASSSTVRAGGGETQYF. The CDR3 DNA reads TGCGCCAGCAGCTCTACAGTCCGGGCAGGGGGGGGAGAGACCCAGTACTTC.

This clonotype was counted between two and nine times. The V call is TRBV6-5, the J call TRBJ2-5, with 9 bases identical to TRBD2. Losses at the gene ends were 4 bases for V and 1 base for J; bases not matched to a gene: 16. The CDR3 covers 19 residues. Germline V gene data show CDR1 as MNHEY and CDR2 as SVGAGI. The CDR3 sequence is CASSSRVKLAGESQETQYF. The CDR3 DNA reads TGTGCCAGCAGTTCGAGAGTGAAATTAGCGGGAGAGTCCCAAGAGACCCAGTACTTC.

The rearrangement uses TRBV5-1 and TRBJ1-2; D unclear. This CDR3 is 13 amino acids long. Per the germline V gene, CDR1 is SGHRS and CDR2 is YFSETQ. V was shortened by 0 bases and J by 6 bases, with 9 bases between the two germline ends. The CDR3 DNA reads TGCGCCAGCAGCTTGGCCGTTTTGGATGGCTACACCTTC. Its translation is CASSLAVLDGYTF. The full variable domain, rest sourced from reference TRBV5-1 and TRBJ1-2, is KAGVTQTPRYLIKTRGQQVTLSCSPISGHRSVSWYQQTPGQGLQFLFEYFSETQRNKGNFPGRFSGRQFSNSRSEMNVSTLELGDSALYLCASSLAVLDGYTFGSGTRLTVV.

In its sample, this clonotype was seen a few times. CDR3 sequence: CASSLIRGPYGYTF. CDR3 coding DNA: TGTGCCAGCAGCTTGATTAGGGGTCCTTATGGCTACACCTTC. The chain is built from TRBV7-8 and TRBJ1-2; a weak D match, TRBD1 (5 bases). The germline CDR1 and CDR2 sequences are SGHVS and FQNEAQ. The CDR3 loop spans 14 amino acids. Trimming cost V 3 bases and J 5 bases, with 13 bases left between them. Drawing the rest from reference TRBV7-8 and TRBJ1-2, the complete variable domain is GAGVSQSPRYKVAKRGQDVALRCDPISGHVSLFWYQQALGQGPEFLTYFQNEAQLDKSGLPSDRFFAERPEGSVSTLKIQRTQQEDSAVYLCASSLIRGPYGYTFGSGTRLTVV.

In its sample, this clonotype was seen many times. V usage is TRBV18 and J usage is TRBJ2-1; 10 bases are shared with TRBD2. CDR3 length: 17 residues. CDR1 and CDR2 (germline): KGHSH, LQKENI. V lost 2 bases to trimming and J lost 6 bases; unmatched junction nucleotides: 10. CDR3 sequence reads: CASSPGFLAGGANEQFF. CDR3 nucleotide sequence: TGTGCCAGCTCACCAGGGTTCTTAGCGGGAGGAGCCAATGAGCAGTTCTTC.

This clonotype occurred many times. The chain combines TRBV27 with TRBJ2-2; 10 positions agree with TRBD1. The V gene's germline CDR1 is MNHEY and CDR2 SMNVEV (reference sequence). The CDR3 covers 18 residues. Trimming removed 4 bases from V and 0 bases from J; junction bases left unmatched: 8. The CDR3 sequence: CASSYSRGQGSNTGELFF. The CDR3 DNA is TGTGCCAGCAGTTACAGCCGGGGACAGGGGTCGAACACCGGGGAGCTGTTTTTT.

The rearrangement uses TRBV7-9 and TRBJ2-1, with TRBD2 matching 11 bases. Unmatched junction bases numbered 8, after V lost 4 bases and J lost 6 bases. The germline V gene encodes CDR1 SEHNR and CDR2 FQNEAQ (reference sequence). CDR3 length equals 16 residues. The CDR3 DNA sequence: TGTGCCAGCAGCTCTAGACTAGCGGGATCAGCCAATGAGCAGTTCTTC. It translates to CASSSRLAGSANEQFF.

This clonotype was recorded many times. The J gene is TRBJ1-2, the V gene TRBV29-1; possible D gene TRBD1, 5 bases. Germline CDR1 is SQVTM and CDR2 is ANQGSEA. The CDR3 consists of 15 residues. Trimming cost V 6 bases and J 8 bases, with 25 bases left between them. The CDR3 reads CSVSPHLRVGEGYTF. CDR3 nucleotide sequence: TGCAGCGTCTCCCCTCACCTCCGAGTGGGGGAGGGCTACACCTTC.

The CDR3 sequence is CASSLRDSPNEKLFF. In DNA, the CDR3 is TGTGCCAGCAGCTTGAGGGACAGTCCTAATGAAAAACTGTTTTTT. The V and J genes are TRBV7-2 and TRBJ1-4; 7 bases align to TRBD1. The J segment lost 3 bases and the V segment lost 3 bases, leaving 4 bases of the junction unmatched. The CDR3 consists of 15 residues. Germline lookup yields CDR1 SGHTA and CDR2 FQGNSA.

This clonotype occurred a few times. The chain is built from TRBV10-3 and TRBJ1-4, with D tentatively TRBD1 (5 bases). Germline V CDR1 and CDR2: ENHRY, SYGVKD. V shed 4 bases and J shed 8 bases, with 17 bases lying between them. CDR3 length: 15 amino acids. The CDR3 nucleotides read TGTGCCATCAGTGTGACCGGTGAGGGGAGGGAAAAACTGTTTTTT. Amino acid sequence: CAISVTGEGREKLFF.

This clonotype was counted only a few times. The chain uses TRBV19 and TRBJ2-7; TRBD2 matches 14 bases. Germline assignment: CDR1 LNHDA and CDR2 SQIVND (reference sequence). Trimming removed 4 bases from V and 6 bases from J; junction bases left unmatched: 11. The CDR3 has 17 amino acids. The CDR3 region is CASSRRSGLAGGSEQYF. The CDR3 coding sequence is TGTGCCAGTAGTAGACGTTCCGGACTAGCGGGAGGATCCGAGCAGTACTTC. Using reference TRBV19 and TRBJ2-7 for the parts outside the CDR3, the full variable domain is DGGITQSPKYLFRKEGQNVTLSCEQNLNHDAMYWYRQDPGQGLRLIYYSQIVNDFQKGDIAEGYSVSREKKESFPLTVTSAQKNPTAFYLCASSRRSGLAGGSEQYFGPGTRLTVT.

Ten or more counts support this clonotype. The rearrangement links TRBV24-1 to TRBJ2-2; D remains unclear. Looked up from germline, CDR1 is KGHDR and CDR2 is SFDVKD. The V end was cut by 6 bases, the J end by 6 bases, with 10 bases between. This CDR3 is 13 amino acids long. CDR3 sequence reads: CATSSIGSGELFF. In DNA form, the CDR3 reads TGTGCCACCAGTTCCATCGGATCCGGGGAGCTGTTTTTT.

The table lists this clonotype with many counts. J is TRBJ2-1 and V is TRBV5-1; TRBD2 aligns across 9 bases. The germline V gene has CDR1 SGHRS and CDR2 YFSETQ. The CDR3 loop spans 17 amino acids. V shed 0 bases, J shed 3 bases, and the junction held 7 bases outside the gene matches. The CDR3 loop is CASSLGLAEPNYNEQFF. CDR3 bases: TGCGCCAGCAGCTTGGGACTAGCGGAACCAAACTACAATGAGCAGTTCTTC.

The chain has TRBV20-1 and TRBJ1-5, with TRBD1 matching 7 bases. The V gene end was trimmed by 2 bases and the J gene end by 0 bases; junction bases not matched to a gene: 4. From germline, CDR1 is DFQATT and CDR2 SNEGSKA (reference sequence). The CDR3 is 15 amino acids. DNA for the CDR3: TGCAGTGCTAGATTGGGGACAGTTAGCAATCAGCCCCAGCATTTT. Translated: CSARLGTVSNQPQHF.

In this sample, this clonotype turned up many times. The chain couples TRBV7-2 to TRBJ2-3; tentatively, D is TRBD2 (5 bases). CDR3 size: 13 residues. Trimming removed 5 bases at V and 6 bases at J, with 12 bases between. Germline V gene sequence: CDR1 SGHTA, CDR2 FQGNSA. The CDR3 sequence is CASSRARADTQYF. Written as DNA, the CDR3 is TGTGCCAGCAGCCGGGCGCGGGCCGATACGCAGTATTTT.

At least ten counts were recorded for this clonotype. This chain connects TRBV5-1 to TRBJ2-2, with D possibly TRBD1 on 6 matching bases. The V gene lost 2 bases and the J gene lost 5 bases, with 10 bases spanning the gap. CDR3 length equals 14 residues. The germline V gene has CDR1 SGHRS and CDR2 YFSETQ. The CDR3 DNA reads TGCGCCAGCAGCTTCGACAGGCGGACCGGGGAGCTGTTTTTT. Its protein product is CASSFDRRTGELFF.

This clonotype was found a few times. The chain combines TRBV7-9 with TRBJ2-5; 7 nucleotides match TRBD1. Per germline, CDR1 SEHNR and CDR2 FQNEAQ (reference sequence). The CDR3 is made up of 16 amino acids. J was trimmed by 5 bases and V by 1 base; bases with no gene match: 10. CDR3 amino acids: CASSLEFLAGGETQYF. The DNA of the CDR3 is TGTGCCAGCAGCTTAGAATTCCTGGCAGGGGGTGAGACCCAGTACTTC.

The V and J genes are TRBV7-9 and TRBJ2-5; D tentatively reads TRBD1 or TRBD2 (5 bases each). Germline assignment: CDR1 SEHNR and CDR2 FQNEAQ (reference sequence). The CDR3 is 16 amino acids. V lost 2 bases, J lost 1 base, and 14 bases lay in between. The CDR3 DNA is TGTGCCAGCAGCTTACCTGGGGACCTCACCCAAGAGACCCAGTACTTC. It yields the protein CASSLPGDLTQETQYF.

This clonotype came up many times. V is TRBV24-1 and J is TRBJ2-1; 10 bases are a match to TRBD2. The CDR3 runs 17 residues. Germline V gene sequence: CDR1 KGHDR, CDR2 SFDVKD. With V trimmed by 8 bases and J by 1 base, 10 bases remained unmatched. For the CDR3, the DNA is TGTGCCACCACCCCTCCAGGGACTAGCGAATCCTACAATGAGCAGTTCTTC. It encodes CATTPPGTSESYNEQFF.

This clonotype has more than one count but fewer than ten. The V call is TRBV6-1, the J call TRBJ1-2; maybe TRBD1 (5 bases). The germline V and J ends were trimmed by 1 base and 6 bases, with 9 bases remaining between them. From germline, CDR1 is MNHNS and CDR2 SASEGT. This CDR3 has 13 amino acids. The CDR3 nucleotides read TGTGCCAGCAGTGAAGGGGGGACCGATGGCTACACCTTC. Translated: CASSEGGTDGYTF.

This clonotype was detected ten times or more. V usage is TRBV28 and J usage is TRBJ2-7; 8 positions agree with TRBD2. CDR3 length equals 16 residues. CDR1 and CDR2 (germline): MDHEN, SYDVKM. V gave up 6 bases and J gave up 5 bases; unmatched junction bases: 15. Here the CDR3 reads CASSKGSGAPRHEQYV. The CDR3 DNA follows: TGTGCCAGCAGCAAAGGTAGCGGGGCCCCGCGCCACGAGCAGTACGTC.

About this clonotype: No conserved phenylalanine or tryptophan is present at the end of the CDR3, so a read error is the likely explanation. The rearrangement joins TRBV7-9 to TRBJ2-3, with D uncertain. Trimming pared 5 bases from V and 1 base from J, leaving 4 bases between. CDR1 SEHNR and CDR2 FQNEAQ come from the germline V gene (reference sequence). The CDR3 is made up of 12 amino acids. CDR3 sequence reads: CASSLGTDTQYL. Here the CDR3 DNA reads TGTGCCAGCAGCCTAGGCACAGATACGCAGTATCTT.

This clonotype showed up just a few times. The chain has TRBV7-8 and TRBJ2-7; D might be TRBD2 (6 bases). This CDR3 comprises 15 residues. The germline CDR1 and CDR2 sequences are SGHVS and FQNEAQ. V was cut by 6 bases and J by 7 bases, with 22 bases left in between. The CDR3 DNA reads TGTGCCAGCAGGGGCGGAGCTAGCGCTTACTATGAGCAGTACTTC. Translation: CASRGGASAYYEQYF.

This clonotype occurred many times. The chain links TRBV20-1 to TRBJ2-1; possibly TRBD1 for D (5 bases). The V and J ends lost 6 bases and 4 bases respectively, with 19 bases between them. The CDR3 extends over 15 amino acids. Germline V lookup: CDR1 DFQATT, CDR2 SNEGSKA (reference sequence). The CDR3 coding sequence is TGCAGTGCCCCACCCCCGACAGTGGGATACAATGAGCAGTTCTTC. The encoded protein is CSAPPPTVGYNEQFF.